This passage covers 22 T cell receptor beta chains from one sample sequenced in a study of T cells after yellow fever vaccination. TCRdb reprocessed the 5' RACE reads via MiXCR and lists one record per CDR3 protein. The table includes roughly 160,000 distinct CDR3 sequences, 6% to 7.5% detected once. The input for sequencing was CD4+ T cells sorted from PBMCs, taken 5 days after the first yellow fever vaccination. These receptor sequences come from a man aged 18 to 30 who received the YFV17D yellow fever vaccine.

This clonotype was seen at least ten times. V usage is TRBV12-3 or TRBV12-4 and J usage is TRBJ2-1; 8 bases fit TRBD2. The CDR3 length is 15 residues. The trim removed 5 bases at V and 4 bases at J, leaving 7 bases unmatched. CDR3 nucleotide sequence: TGTGCCAGCAGTCTCGGACTAGCCCGGTACAATGAGCAGTTCTTC. This sequence encodes CASSLGLARYNEQFF.

This clonotype was picked up many times. CDR3 sequence: CASSEALRSYEQYV. CDR3 nucleotides: TGTGCCAGCAGTGAAGCGCTCCGGTCCTACGAGCAGTACGTC. The V gene is TRBV6-1, the J gene TRBJ2-7, with unresolved D. The V gene lost 0 bases and the J gene lost 1 base, with 7 bases spanning the gap. The length of the CDR3 is 14 residues. Germline CDR1 MNHNS, CDR2 SASEGT.

Details on this clonotype: A much larger clonotype is one base distant, so this may be a read error. The chain couples TRBV20-1 to TRBJ2-3; 9 bases fit TRBD2. There are 15 residues in the CDR3. Germline CDR1 is DFQATT and CDR2 is SNEGSKA (reference sequence). The CDR3 reads CGARSAGGSTDTQYF. The DNA of the CDR3 is TGCGGTGCTAGATCAGCGGGGGGTAGCACAGATACGCAGTATTTT.

Points on this clonotype: One end of the junction fails to match germline, which may point to a read error. The J gene is TRBJ2-2, the V gene TRBV6-2 or TRBV6-3; 13 nucleotides align to TRBD2. The germline CDR1 and CDR2 sequences are MNHEY and SVGEGT. The CDR3 contains 17 residues. CDR3 nucleotides: TGTTCCAGCAGTAGGACTAGCGGGGGCCGGAACACCGGGGAGCTGTTTTTT. Translated: CSSSRTSGGRNTGELFF.

Points on this clonotype: This could be a read error, since a much larger clone is one nucleotide away. This chain uses TRBV12-3 or TRBV12-4 with TRBJ1-6; TRBD1 might be the D (5 bases). Trimming stripped 7 bases from V and 3 bases from J, with 22 bases between. The CDR3 covers 18 residues. The CDR3 here is CASTRYQRGLDYNSPLHF. The DNA of the CDR3 is TGTGCCAGCACCCGGTATCAGCGGGGGTTGGACTATAATTCACCCCTCCACTTT.

This sequence joins TRBV6-1 and TRBJ2-2, with 10 bases that match TRBD2. The CDR3 runs to 16 residues. The V segment lost 5 bases and the J segment 8 bases; nucleotides outside the gene matches: 11. The germline CDR1 and CDR2 sequences are MNHNS and SASEGT. For the CDR3, the DNA is TGTGCCAGCAGTCCTCGGACTAGCGGTTCTAGGGGGGAGCTGTTTTTT. Protein sequence: CASSPRTSGSRGELFF.

This clonotype was counted many times. V usage is TRBV7-2 and J usage is TRBJ2-7; tentative D call: TRBD2 (5 bases). Trimming left V 3 bases short and J 4 bases short, with 16 bases between. CDR3 size: 15 residues. CDR1 is SGHTA and CDR2 is FQGNSA in the germline V gene. CDR3 DNA: TGTGCCAGCAGCTTGAGCGGCATCATGGCTTACGAGCAGTACTTC. Translation gives CASSLSGIMAYEQYF.

This clonotype was detected only a few times. V usage is TRBV15 and J usage is TRBJ2-5; D is undetermined. Trimming pared 4 bases from V and 1 base from J, leaving 25 bases between. In germline, CDR1 is LNHNV, CDR2 YYDKDF (reference sequence). CDR3 size: 19 residues. CDR3 in DNA: TGTGCCACCAGCACATACCCCGGGCCACGAACAGAAGTCCAAGAGACCCAGTACTTC. This gives the protein CATSTYPGPRTEVQETQYF.

Remarks on this clonotype: The junction departs from germline at one end; a sequencing error may be responsible. J is TRBJ1-3 and V is TRBV15; D unresolved. This CDR3 is built from 15 residues. The germline V gene encodes CDR1 LNHNV and CDR2 YYDKDF (reference sequence). CDR3 protein: CATSRDPGPGNTIYF. The CDR3 nucleotides are TGTGCCACCAGCCGAGATCCGGGCCCAGGAAACACCATATATTTT.

This clonotype was found a few times. The J gene is TRBJ1-5, the V gene TRBV11-1; 8 bases align to TRBD1. V shed 5 bases and J 0 bases; nucleotides not matched to a gene: 12. The CDR3 totals 18 residues. Germline V gene data show CDR1 as SGHAT and CDR2 as FQDESV (reference sequence). The DNA for the CDR3 is TGTGCCAGCAGCCCCGACCGGGACAGGTTTTATAGCAATCAGCCCCAGCATTTT. Its translation is CASSPDRDRFYSNQPQHF.

The J gene is TRBJ2-7, the V gene TRBV7-9; TRBD1 matches at 9 bases. This CDR3 contains 16 residues. Looked up from germline, CDR1 is SEHNR and CDR2 is FQNEAQ (reference sequence). J was trimmed by 1 base and V by 1 base; bases with no gene match: 5. DNA of the CDR3: TGTGCCAGCAGCTTAGGGGGGACAGGGCAATCCTACGAGCAGTACTTC. Protein sequence: CASSLGGTGQSYEQYF.

This clonotype has a count of ten or more. The chain links TRBV7-2 to TRBJ2-2, with D maybe TRBD2 (7 bases). This CDR3 has 16 residues. V lost 5 bases and J 6 bases, leaving 19 bases between the germline ends. The germline V gene encodes CDR1 SGHTA and CDR2 FQGNSA. CDR3 sequence (DNA): TGTGCCAGCAGCCCGTGGTGGGGGGGCCCGTCCGGGGAGCTGTTTTTT. Translating it yields CASSPWWGGPSGELFF.

Comments on this clonotype: One base away lies a much larger clone, so this may be a sequencing read error. V is TRBV7-2 and J is TRBJ2-3; 8 nucleotides match TRBD2. V shed 2 bases and J 6 bases; nucleotides not matched to a gene: 7. CDR1 and CDR2 from the germline V gene are SGHTA and FQGNSA. The CDR3 loop spans 15 amino acids. The CDR3 loop reads CTSSLWGGGGDTQYF. The CDR3 DNA follows: TGTACCAGCAGCTTATGGGGCGGCGGGGGGGATACGCAGTATTTT.

This clonotype occurred many times. The chain employs TRBV4-1 and TRBJ1-2; TRBD1 matches 7 bases. The V and J ends lost 6 bases and 2 bases, in that order; junction bases with no gene match: 3. This CDR3 has 13 amino acids. The V gene's germline CDR1 is MGHRA and CDR2 YSYEKL. The CDR3 sequence: CASRQTGNYGYTF. CDR3 bases: TGCGCCAGCAGACAGACAGGGAACTATGGCTACACCTTC.

This clonotype was detected a few times. The V and J genes are TRBV11-3 and TRBJ2-1, with 7 bases matching TRBD1. CDR1 is SGHNT and CDR2 is YENEEA in the germline V gene. The CDR3 runs 15 residues. V lost 4 bases and J lost 5; bases outside the gene matches: 8. The CDR3 nucleotides read TGTGCCAGCAGCTACCGACAGGGAACGAACAATGAGCAGTTCTTC. Translating gives CASSYRQGTNNEQFF.

This clonotype has ten or more counts. This rearrangement joins TRBV7-2 to TRBJ2-3, with 11 positions matching TRBD1. The junction had 5 bases not matched to a gene; V was cut back by 5 bases and J by 4 bases. Germline CDR1 is SGHTA and CDR2 is FQGNSA. The CDR3 loop spans 15 amino acids. The CDR3 is CASSRRDRGADTQYF. DNA for the CDR3: TGTGCCAGCAGCCGCCGGGACAGGGGGGCAGATACGCAGTATTTT. Combining the CDR3 with reference TRBV7-2 and TRBJ2-3 gives the whole variable domain GAGVSQSPSNKVTEKGKDVELRCDPISGHTALYWYRQSLGQGLEFLIYFQGNSAPDKSGLPSDRFSAERTGGSVSTLTIQRTQQEDSAVYLCASSRRDRGADTQYFGPGTRLTVL.

This clonotype was found many times. This chain uses TRBV30 with TRBJ2-5; no firm D call. This CDR3 spans 14 amino acids. Germline V gives CDR1 GTSNPN, CDR2 SVGIG (reference sequence). V was shortened by 3 bases and J by 1 base, with 12 bases between the two germline ends. The CDR3 nucleotides are TGTGCCTGGAGAAAATGGTCAACCCAAGAGACCCAGTACTTC. The encoded protein is CAWRKWSTQETQYF.

Remarks on this clonotype: A read error may be the cause here, since a much bigger clone is one base away. CDR3 in amino acids: CSARGWWGRLEQFF. DNA of the CDR3: TGCAGTGCTAGGGGTTGGTGGGGGAGGCTTGAGCAGTTCTTC. The V gene is TRBV20-1, the J gene TRBJ2-1; a possible D gene is TRBD2 (6 bases). V was clipped by 3 bases and J by 9 bases, with 18 bases between them. CDR1 and CDR2 (germline): DFQATT, SNEGSKA (reference sequence). There are 14 residues in the CDR3.

This sequence joins TRBV12-3 or TRBV12-4 and TRBJ2-3; D is uncertain. The CDR3 has 13 residues. Between the trimmed V and J ends, which lost 6 bases and 5 bases, there was a span of 12 bases. The CDR3 reads CASRRNSGDTQYF. DNA for the CDR3: TGTGCCAGCAGACGAAATTCGGGAGATACGCAGTATTTT.

Only a few counts were recorded for this clonotype. The rearrangement uses TRBV11-2 and TRBJ2-5; 11 bases agree with TRBD2. Trimming at V came to 1 base and at J to 0 bases, leaving 4 bases not matched to a gene. In germline, CDR1 is SGHAT, CDR2 FQNNGV. This CDR3 contains 17 residues. The CDR3 coding sequence is TGTGCCAGCAGCTTAGGGGCTAGCGGGGGGTACCAAGAGACCCAGTACTTC. Its translation: CASSLGASGGYQETQYF.

This clonotype was seen ten or more times. The gene calls are TRBV6-1 and TRBJ1-2; D ambiguous. The CDR3 length is 14 residues. Per the germline V gene, CDR1 is MNHNS and CDR2 is SASEGT. The germline V and J ends were trimmed by 6 bases and 4 bases, with 15 bases remaining between them. Written as DNA, the CDR3 is TGTGCCAGCAGAGACCTCGGACGTCTCTATGGCTACACCTTC. Translating it yields CASRDLGRLYGYTF.

There are many counts of this clonotype. The chain carries TRBV28 and TRBJ2-5; D might be TRBD1 (6 bases). CDR3 length equals 14 residues. V lost 10 bases to trimming and J lost 9 bases, with 24 bases between them. From germline, CDR1 is MDHEN and CDR2 SYDVKM. Written as DNA, the CDR3 is TGTGCCACCACGTTCGCCCGGGACAAGGAGGCCCAGTACTTC. It codes for CATTFARDKEAQYF.